Listed below are T cell receptor beta chains from one sample, sequenced in a study of T-cell reconstitution after alpha-beta-depleted transplantation in children. TCRdb used MiXCR to reprocess the PCR reads, holding one entry per CDR3 protein. The repertoire holds some 80,000 distinct CDR3 sequences, with roughly 20% as singletons. The sample consisted of PBMCs, mostly from graft donor cells, taken 360 days after TCRalphabeta/CD19-depleted stem cell transplant. These TCRs come from a male patient between 2 and 9 years old who had a stem cell transplant for acute lymphoblastic leukemia, so the T cells may come from the graft donor. Both conserved end residues are part of each CDR3. D genes are given only for firm matches. Size values are once, few and many counts, or a class for expanded clones, and some rows have none.

D	J	V	size	CDR3	DNA
-	TRBJ2-5	TRBV6-5	-	CASSYRGKETQYF	TGTGCCAGCAGTTACAGAGGAAAAGAGACCCAGTACTTC
-	TRBJ2-2	TRBV10-2	-	CASSEQGTNTGELFF	TGCGCCAGCAGCGAACAGGGGACTAACACCGGGGAGCTGTTTTTT
-	TRBJ1-4	TRBV6-5	-	CASSYLATNEKLFF	TGTGCCAGCAGTTACCTTGCAACTAATGAAAAACTGTTTTTT
TRBD1	TRBJ1-5	TRBV25-1	many	CASSPGPTGAKHF	TGTGCCAGCAGTCCCGGACCCACAGGGGCGAAGCATTTT
TRBD2	TRBJ2-1	TRBV7-9	few	CASSSRTSGMNEQFF	TGTGCCAGCAGCTCCCGGACTAGCGGGATGAATGAGCAGTTCTTC
TRBD2	TRBJ2-7	TRBV20-1	few	CSATRRGGGSLQYF	TGCAGTGCAACGAGGCGGGGGGGCGGGTCTTTACAGTACTTC
TRBD2	TRBJ2-1	TRBV4-2	-	CASSQVSGRSFGYNEQFF	TGTGCCAGCAGCCAAGTTAGCGGGAGGAGCTTTGGCTACAATGAGCAGTTCTTC
-	TRBJ1-5	TRBV5-5	-	CASSPTYSNQPQHF	TGTGCCAGCAGCCCGACCTATAGCAATCAGCCCCAGCATTTT
TRBD2	TRBJ2-3	TRBV12-3/TRBV12-4	-	CASKLADHTDTQYF	TGTGCCAGCAAACTAGCGGACCACACAGATACGCAGTATTTT
-	TRBJ1-1	TRBV10-1	-	CASSETSWTEAFF	TGCGCCAGCAGTGAGACGAGTTGGACTGAAGCTTTCTTT
-	TRBJ2-5	TRBV3-1	-	CASSQDTSLGRPQYF	TGTGCCAGCAGCCAAGATACATCTTTGGGGAGGCCCCAGTACTTC
TRBD2	TRBJ2-7	TRBV5-1	few	CASSFTGTSGVISYEQYF	TGCGCCAGCAGCTTTACCGGGACTAGCGGGGTCATTTCCTACGAGCAGTACTTC
-	TRBJ2-7	TRBV27	few	CASSFIWRGGMHYEQYF	TGTGCCAGCAGTTTTATTTGGCGCGGCGGGATGCACTACGAGCAGTACTTC
-	TRBJ2-3	TRBV6-5	-	CASSFQRTDTQYF	TGTGCCAGCAGTTTTCAGCGGACAGATACGCAGTATTTT
-	TRBJ2-2	TRBV6-6	many	CASSAPPGELFF	TGTGCCAGCAGTGCCCCCCCCGGGGAGCTGTTTTTT
-	TRBJ2-7	TRBV2	-	CASSNYEQYF	TGTGCCAGCAGTAATTACGAGCAGTACTTC
-	TRBJ1-6	TRBV4-1	-	CASSHGTSPPLHF	TGCGCCAGCAGCCACGGGACCTCTCCACCCCTCCACTTT